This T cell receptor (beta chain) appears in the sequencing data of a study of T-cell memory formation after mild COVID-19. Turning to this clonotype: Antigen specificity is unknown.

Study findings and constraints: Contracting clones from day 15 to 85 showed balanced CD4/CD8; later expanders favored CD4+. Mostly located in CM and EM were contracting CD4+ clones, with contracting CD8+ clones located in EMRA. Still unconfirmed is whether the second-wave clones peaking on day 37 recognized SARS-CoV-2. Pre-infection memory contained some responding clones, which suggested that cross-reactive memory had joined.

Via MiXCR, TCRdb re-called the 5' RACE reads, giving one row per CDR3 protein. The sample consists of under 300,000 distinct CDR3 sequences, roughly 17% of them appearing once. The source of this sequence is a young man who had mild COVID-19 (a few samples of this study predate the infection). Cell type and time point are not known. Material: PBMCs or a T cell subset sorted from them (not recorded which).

CDR3 protein: CASSPGTSVRETQYF. In DNA, the CDR3 is TGTGCCAGCAGCCCCGGGACTAGCGTTCGAGAGACCCAGTACTTC. V is TRBV7-9 and J is TRBJ2-5, with 10 bases that match TRBD2. With V trimmed by 5 bases and J by 4 bases, 7 bases remained unmatched. The germline gives CDR1 SEHNR, CDR2 FQNEAQ (reference sequence). This CDR3 contains 15 residues.